This T cell receptor beta chain was identified in a study of shared clonotypes between healthy human individuals. The CDR3 has 14 amino acids. Trimming removed 6 bases from V and 9 bases from J, with 18 bases in between. Germline CDR1 is ENHRY and CDR2 is SYGVKD. Clones were sequenced by immunoSEQ multiplex PCR, and TCRdb holds only the in-frame ones, with some missing. The table lists 2 million to 3 million clones, 85% to 95% of them singletons, with roughly 0.13% in the top ten. Sample: naive CD4+ T cells sorted from blood. Stated subset: CD45RA+ positively selected. This TCR was recovered from a man aged 18 to 29 in good health. The rearrangement links TRBV10-3 to TRBJ2-1; D gene ambiguous. CDR3 sequence reads: CAISKPSNTLEQFF. CDR3 in DNA: TGTGCCATCAGCAAACCCTCGAATACCCTTGAGCAGTTCTTC.